This T cell receptor (beta chain) was captured in a study of a mutant IDH1 vaccine in newly diagnosed glioma. Study information: Vaccine administration was initiated 4-6 weeks following radiotherapy alone, or with temozolomide cycles. Most had both radiotherapy and temozolomide beforehand; others had only one.

Regarding this clone: The antigen is undetermined.

Time point described: week 35, safety follow-up. A single vaccine dose contained 300 ug of mutant IDH1 20-mer peptide, and topical imiquimod was used with it. Method: immunoSEQ multiplex PCR; TCRdb's copy keeps in-frame clones and lacks some. The data contain around 50,000 clones, around 85% of them singletons. The material sequenced was PBMCs, taken from a glioma patient whose treatment included an IDH1 peptide vaccine. This clonotype originated in a man aged 40-55 years with glioma.

The CDR3 spells CASSLGPGQGRSSPLHF. The CDR3, as DNA: TGTGCCAGCAGCTTGGGCCCGGGACAGGGGAGGAGCTCACCCCTCCACTTT. The rearrangement links TRBV5-5 to TRBJ1-6, with TRBD1 matching 10 bases. The trim removed 0 bases at V and 10 bases at J, leaving 10 bases unmatched. CDR1 and CDR2 from the germline V gene are SGHKS and YYEKEE (reference sequence). The CDR3 totals 17 residues.